This entry is about one TCR beta chain. Its specificity is unknown. Researchers isolated CD4+ and CD8+ cells by positive magnetic bead selection and then checked their purity by flow cytometry. These data belong to a study of somatic mutations in cytotoxic T cells in rheumatoid arthritis. Overall study: Some V beta antibody-stained T-cell populations were flow-sorted at nearly 100% purity, including V beta1+ cells sequenced for TCRB. Study-wide results and limits: Per patient, the largest CD8+ clone was found to exceed 20% of CD8+ cells in about an eighth of the roughly 65 cases. Greater age accompanied higher CD8+ clonality in rheumatoid arthritis patients, a pattern that was absent in healthy controls.

This CDR3 is 16 amino acids long. The trim removed 3 bases at V and 6 bases at J, leaving 9 bases unmatched. Germline V CDR1 and CDR2: MDHEN, SYDVKM. Assay used: immunoSEQ multiplex PCR; TCRdb lists only in-frame clones, some missing. The top ten clones hold more than 30% of a sample with some 10,000 clones, roughly 73% of them seen once. The receptor was isolated from a man aged 60 to 75 in good health. The material sequenced was CD8+ T cells sorted from blood. The chain joins TRBV28 to TRBJ2-3; TRBD2 matches at 10 bases. The CDR3 DNA reads as TGTGCCAGCAGTTTTTTGTCAACTAGCGGGATGGATACGCAGTATTTT. Protein sequence: CASSFLSTSGMDTQYF.